A single sample gave rise to the 30 T cell receptor beta chains below, sequenced in a study of CD4 T cells in relation to SARS-CoV-2 and coronaviruses. The unexposed donors gave CD4+ T cells in about 2010-2019, prior to COVID-19. Using immunoSEQ multiplex PCR, the repertoire was profiled, and TCRdb retains in-frame clones only, with some absent. The sample lists tens of thousands of clones, approximately 95% seen once, with 0.2% to 0.25% in the top ten. Sequencing was performed on naive CD4+ T cells from PBMCs. Stated subset: naive CD4+ T cells isolated by negative enrichment. These receptors originate from a human donor in good health.

The chain joins TRBV14 to TRBJ2-1; perhaps TRBD1 as D (5 bases). Trimming pared 7 bases from V and 8 bases from J, leaving 15 bases between. The germline gives CDR1 SGHDN, CDR2 FVKESK. The CDR3 is 13 residues long. CDR3 sequence: CASTNRSRDEQFF. CDR3 coding DNA: TGTGCCAGCACGAACAGGAGTAGGGATGAGCAGTTCTTC.

Comments on this clone: One end of the junction varies from germline; a read error may be responsible. This chain links TRBV5-6 with TRBJ1-1, with 7 bases identical to TRBD1. Germline-derived CDR1 and CDR2 are SGHDT and YYEEEE. The CDR3 consists of 12 residues. The CDR3 reads CASTLGDAGGLF. CDR3 bases: TGTGCCAGCACCTTGGGGGACGCAGGGGGGCTCTTT. Combining the CDR3 with reference TRBV5-6 and TRBJ1-1 gives the whole variable domain DAGVTQSPTHLIKTRGQQVTLRCSPKSGHDTVSWYQQALGQGPQFIFQYYEEEERQRGNFPDRFSGHQFPNYSSELNVNALLLGDSALYLCASTLGDAGGLFGQGTRLTVV.

The J gene is TRBJ1-2, the V gene TRBV5-4; D is unclear. CDR1 is SGHNT and CDR2 is YYREEE in the germline V gene (reference sequence). Trimming removed 2 bases at V and 8 bases at J, with 16 bases between. The CDR3 covers 14 residues. This chain's CDR3 is CASSFAPPSMGYTF. CDR3 coding DNA: TGTGCCAGCAGCTTCGCCCCCCCATCTATGGGCTACACCTTC.

The chain is built from TRBV28 and TRBJ1-6; perhaps TRBD1 as D (5 bases). Per germline, CDR1 MDHEN and CDR2 SYDVKM. V was shortened by 3 bases and J by 10 bases, with 13 bases between the two germline ends. This CDR3 has 14 residues. CDR3: CASSFQGLGSPLHF. Written as DNA, the CDR3 is TGTGCCAGCAGTTTTCAGGGTCTTGGGTCACCCCTCCACTTT. The whole variable domain, remainder taken from reference TRBV28 and TRBJ1-6, is DVKVTQSSRYLVKRTGEKVFLECVQDMDHENMFWYRQDPGLGLRLIYFSYDVKMKEKGDIPEGYSVSREKKERFSLILESASTNQTSMYLCASSFQGLGSPLHFGNGTRLTVT.

The chain employs TRBV6-5 and TRBJ2-6, with unresolved D. Germline CDR1 reads MNHEY; CDR2 reads SVGAGI. With 7 bases removed from V and 0 bases from J, the gap between germline ends came to 10 bases. This CDR3 is built from 15 residues. The CDR3 loop reads CASMEGNSGANVLTF. CDR3 DNA: TGTGCCAGCATGGAAGGGAACTCTGGGGCCAACGTCCTGACTTTC.

The chain has TRBV9 and TRBJ1-3; 10 nucleotides align to TRBD1. Unmatched junction bases numbered 9, after V lost 4 bases and J lost 2 bases. Germline V lookup: CDR1 SGDLS, CDR2 YYNGEE. The CDR3 length is 17 residues. The CDR3 loop is CASSRTGTGAAGNTIYF. In DNA form, the CDR3 reads TGTGCCAGCAGCAGAACCGGGACAGGGGCGGCTGGAAACACCATATATTTT.

V is TRBV7-2 and J is TRBJ1-5, with a tentative D call TRBD1 (5 bases). Germline values: CDR1 SGHTA, CDR2 FQGNSA. V gave up 6 bases and J gave up 3 bases, with 12 bases separating them. CDR3 length: 14 residues. The CDR3 sequence is CASSSRVPNQPQHF. The CDR3 nucleotides read TGTGCCAGCAGTTCCAGGGTCCCCAATCAGCCCCAGCATTTT.

The rearrangement joins TRBV6-2 or TRBV6-3 to TRBJ2-5, with 9 bases matching TRBD1. Germline CDR1 MNHEY, CDR2 SVGEGT. This CDR3 contains 16 residues. V was clipped by 2 bases and J by 6 bases; unmatched bases: 10. The CDR3 here is CASSYRLQGAEKTQYF. The CDR3 DNA follows: TGTGCCAGCAGTTACCGTTTACAGGGGGCGGAAAAGACCCAGTACTTC.

The chain employs TRBV5-1 and TRBJ1-3; D unresolved. Trimming stripped 2 bases from V and 0 bases from J, with 9 bases between. The germline gives CDR1 SGHRS, CDR2 YFSETQ. The CDR3 spans 15 residues. CDR3 residues: CASSLADDSGNTIYF. DNA for the CDR3: TGCGCCAGCAGCTTAGCGGACGACTCTGGAAACACCATATATTTT.

This clone was picked up one time. The rearrangement links TRBV19 to TRBJ1-5; the match to TRBD1 covers 11 bases. The CDR3 is made up of 13 amino acids. From germline, CDR1 is LNHDA and CDR2 SQIVND (reference sequence). J was trimmed by 6 bases and V by 7 bases; bases with no gene match: 2. The CDR3 DNA reads TGTGCCAGTACTGGGACAGGGGGTCAGCCCCAGCATTTT. As protein: CASTGTGGQPQHF.

The gene calls are TRBV7-2 and TRBJ2-3; the match to TRBD2 covers 7 bases. CDR1 and CDR2 (germline): SGHTA, FQGNSA. The CDR3 has 14 residues. The V and J ends lost 2 bases and 5 bases, in that order; junction bases with no gene match: 4. CDR3 DNA sequence: TGTGCCAGCAGCTTATTTTCTAGCGGAGATACGCAGTATTTT. Residues: CASSLFSSGDTQYF.

V gene TRBV30 combines with J gene TRBJ2-2, with TRBD2 matching over 9 bases. The V segment lost 3 bases and the J segment 6 bases; nucleotides outside the gene matches: 17. In germline, CDR1 is GTSNPN, CDR2 SVGIG (reference sequence). This CDR3 region has 18 residues. The CDR3: CAWRPPQGWREGPGELFF. In DNA form, the CDR3 reads TGTGCCTGGAGGCCTCCCCAGGGGTGGCGGGAGGGCCCCGGGGAGCTGTTTTTT.

The chain couples TRBV29-1 to TRBJ1-1; 7 bases align to TRBD1. CDR3 size: 14 residues. The V segment lost 6 bases and the J segment 4 bases; nucleotides outside the gene matches: 11. Germline CDR1 is SQVTM and CDR2 is ANQGSEA. Here the CDR3 reads CSVGPGQFGTEAFF. The CDR3 DNA follows: TGCAGCGTGGGGCCGGGACAGTTCGGCACTGAAGCTTTCTTT.

CDR3 protein: CASYEAPGGSNTGELFF. CDR3 bases: TGCGCCAGTTATGAAGCTCCTGGGGGTTCGAACACCGGGGAGCTGTTTTTT. The J gene is TRBJ2-2, the V gene TRBV5-1, with D perhaps given as TRBD1 or TRBD2 (5 bases each). This CDR3 region has 17 residues. Germline V gene lookup returns CDR1 SGHRS and CDR2 YFSETQ. Trimming stripped 8 bases from V and 0 bases from J, with 20 bases between.

CDR3 region: CASSFQGRLESPLHF. The CDR3 region has the DNA TGTGCCAGCAGTTTTCAGGGCAGGCTTGAGTCACCCCTCCACTTT. The V and J genes are TRBV27 and TRBJ1-6; TRBD1 is a possible D gene (5 bases). This CDR3 has 15 amino acids. Germline CDR1 and CDR2: MNHEY and SMNVEV (reference sequence). V lost 3 bases and J 10 bases, leaving 16 bases between the germline ends.

The chain links TRBV12-3 or TRBV12-4 to TRBJ1-4; no reliable D call. The CDR3 consists of 13 residues. V lost 6 bases to trimming and J lost 2 bases, with 7 bases between them. The CDR3 DNA reads TGTGCCAGCAGCTACCGGACTAATGAAAAACTGTTTTTT. Translating it yields CASSYRTNEKLFF.

The V gene is TRBV28, the J gene TRBJ1-5; 7 nucleotides align to TRBD1. The CDR3 runs to 16 residues. Trimming took 5 bases from V and 0 from J; bases not matched to a gene: 7. Germline CDR1 reads MDHEN; CDR2 reads SYDVKM. CDR3 in amino acids: CASSRPGQVSNQPQHF. CDR3 nucleotides: TGTGCCAGCAGTCGACCTGGACAGGTTAGCAATCAGCCCCAGCATTTT.

The rearrangement uses TRBV6-2 or TRBV6-3 and TRBJ2-3; TRBD2 matches at 8 bases. V lost 2 bases to trimming and J lost 8 bases; unmatched junction nucleotides: 9. CDR1 and CDR2 (germline): MNHEY, SVGEGT. The CDR3 totals 15 residues. CDR3 protein: CASSYRRGGEGTQYF. CDR3 DNA: TGTGCCAGCAGTTACCGCCGGGGGGGCGAGGGTACGCAGTATTTT.

The chain's CDR3 is CAISGRQGSTEAFF. The CDR3 bases are TGTGCCATCAGTGGGAGACAGGGAAGCACTGAAGCTTTCTTT. The chain employs TRBV10-3 and TRBJ1-1; 7 bases are shared with TRBD1. Germline values: CDR1 ENHRY, CDR2 SYGVKD. The length of the CDR3 is 14 residues. V lost 4 bases, J lost 4 bases, and 6 bases stayed unmatched.

This clone was recorded once. V and J are TRBV5-1 and TRBJ2-3; unclear D gene. CDR1 is SGHRS and CDR2 is YFSETQ in the germline V gene. V lost 1 base, J lost 3 bases, and 3 bases lay in between. The CDR3 covers 12 residues. CDR3: CASSLRTDTQYF. CDR3 bases: TGCGCCAGCAGCTTGAGGACAGATACGCAGTATTTT.

V and J are TRBV29-1 and TRBJ1-5; TRBD1 matches 8 bases. V lost 7 bases to trimming and J lost 4 bases; unmatched junction nucleotides: 12. CDR3 length: 15 amino acids. Looked up from germline, CDR1 is SQVTM and CDR2 is ANQGSEA. The CDR3 region is CSAVGGTGRNQPQHF. DNA of the CDR3: TGCAGCGCCGTGGGGGGGACAGGTCGGAATCAGCCCCAGCATTTT.

The chain is built from TRBV10-3 and TRBJ2-7; TRBD2 matches at 10 bases. There are 15 residues in the CDR3. With V trimmed by 6 bases and J by 2 bases, 7 bases remained unmatched. CDR1 ENHRY and CDR2 SYGVKD come from the germline V gene. The CDR3 sequence: CAIRTTSGWAYEQYF. CDR3 nucleotides: TGTGCCATCAGGACGACTAGCGGGTGGGCCTACGAGCAGTACTTC.

The V call is TRBV18, the J call TRBJ2-3; 11 bases align to TRBD2. The germline gives CDR1 KGHSH, CDR2 LQKENI. The CDR3 is 15 residues long. V lost 5 bases to trimming and J lost 3 bases; unmatched junction nucleotides: 4. The CDR3 DNA reads as TGTGCCAGCTCATCCGGACTAGCGGGTACAGATACGCAGTATTTT. Its translation is CASSSGLAGTDTQYF.

This sequence joins TRBV3-1 (or the pseudogene TRBV3-2) and TRBJ2-7; D is undetermined. CDR1 and CDR2 (germline): LGHDT, YNNKEL (reference sequence). The V end lost 0 bases, the J end lost 3 bases, and 6 bases lay between the germline ends. This CDR3 is 13 amino acids long. CDR3 sequence (DNA): TGTGCCAGCAGCCAAGATCGCTACTACGAGCAGTACTTC. This codes for CASSQDRYYEQYF.

The rearrangement links TRBV7-9 to TRBJ1-1; no definite D call. The germline CDR1 and CDR2 sequences are SEHNR and FQNEAQ (reference sequence). V lost 2 bases, J lost 1 base, and 5 bases lay in between. The CDR3 runs 13 residues. CDR3 bases: TGTGCCAGCAGCTTAAATCAGAACACTGAAGCTTTCTTT. Its translation: CASSLNQNTEAFF.

This chain links TRBV4-1 with TRBJ1-2; D unresolved. The germline V gene has CDR1 MGHRA and CDR2 YSYEKL. V lost 1 base and J lost 1, with 19 bases in between. The CDR3 runs 18 residues. This CDR3 reads CASSQGGKGAGLNYGYTF. Written as DNA, the CDR3 is TGCGCCAGCAGCCAAGGCGGGAAAGGAGCGGGCCTTAACTATGGCTACACCTTC.

The chain is built from TRBV18 and TRBJ1-1; D is unresolved. Trimming took 0 bases from V and 11 from J, leaving 16 bases between them. The CDR3 runs to 14 residues. The germline CDR1 and CDR2 sequences are KGHSH and LQKENI. CDR3 protein: CASSPPGRIFGAFF. The CDR3 coding sequence is TGTGCCAGCTCACCACCGGGCAGGATTTTTGGGGCTTTCTTT.

The genes are TRBV27 and TRBJ1-5; 8 positions match TRBD1. The CDR3 spans 18 residues. The germline V gene encodes CDR1 MNHEY and CDR2 SMNVEV (reference sequence). With V trimmed by 3 bases and J by 2 bases, 12 bases remained unmatched. The CDR3 sequence: CASSFLPPTGEGNQPQHF. DNA for the CDR3: TGTGCCAGCAGTTTCCTCCCCCCGACAGGGGAAGGCAATCAGCCCCAGCATTTT.

V is TRBV11-2 and J is TRBJ2-5; D is undetermined. The CDR3 runs to 11 residues. V was trimmed by 6 bases and J by 1 base, leaving 3 bases between them. Germline V CDR1 and CDR2: SGHAT, FQNNGV. The CDR3: CASRSQETQYF. DNA for the CDR3: TGTGCCAGCAGGTCCCAAGAGACCCAGTACTTC. The full variable domain, in which reference TRBV11-2 and TRBJ2-5 provide the parts outside the CDR3, is EAGVAQSPRYKIIEKRQSVAFWCNPISGHATLYWYQQILGQGPKLLIQFQNNGVVDDSQLPKDRFSAERLKGVDSTLKIQPAKLEDSAVYLCASRSQETQYFGPGTRLLVL.

The chain combines TRBV7-8 with TRBJ2-1; D might be TRBD2 (5 bases). V lost 5 bases and J lost 3, with 14 bases in between. There are 15 residues in the CDR3. The germline V gene has CDR1 SGHVS and CDR2 FQNEAQ. CDR3 nucleotides: TGTGCCAGCAGCATTCGGACTCGAAACTACAATGAGCAGTTCTTC. It translates to CASSIRTRNYNEQFF.